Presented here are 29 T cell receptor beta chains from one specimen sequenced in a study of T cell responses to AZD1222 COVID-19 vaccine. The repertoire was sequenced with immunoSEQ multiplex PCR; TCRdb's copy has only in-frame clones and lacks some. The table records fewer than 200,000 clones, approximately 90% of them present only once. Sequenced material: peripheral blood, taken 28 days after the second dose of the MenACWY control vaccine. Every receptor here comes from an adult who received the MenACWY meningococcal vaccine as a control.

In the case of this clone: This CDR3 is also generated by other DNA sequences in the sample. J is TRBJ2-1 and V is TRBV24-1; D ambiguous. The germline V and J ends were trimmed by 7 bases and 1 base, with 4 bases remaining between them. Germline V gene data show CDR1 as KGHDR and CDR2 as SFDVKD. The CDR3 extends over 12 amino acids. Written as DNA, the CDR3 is TGTGCCACCAGGGGATCCTACAATGAGCAGTTCTTC. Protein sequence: CATRGSYNEQFF.

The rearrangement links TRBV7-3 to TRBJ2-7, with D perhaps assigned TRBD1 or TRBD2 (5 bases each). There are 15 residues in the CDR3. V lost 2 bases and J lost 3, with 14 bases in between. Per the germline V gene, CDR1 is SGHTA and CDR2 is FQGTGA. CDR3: CASSLSPGPVYEQYF. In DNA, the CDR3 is TGTGCCAGCAGCTTATCCCCGGGACCTGTCTACGAGCAGTACTTC.

The CDR3 is CAWSGGGRQSSYNEQFF. The CDR3 DNA sequence: TGTGCCTGGAGTGGGGGCGGGCGCCAGAGCTCCTACAATGAGCAGTTCTTC. The chain uses TRBV30 and TRBJ2-1; the D gene could be TRBD1 or TRBD2 (5 bases each). This CDR3 has 17 amino acids. V was cut by 1 base and J by 0 bases, with 16 bases left in between. Germline CDR1 reads GTSNPN; CDR2 reads SVGIG (reference sequence). The full variable domain, rest sourced from reference TRBV30 and TRBJ2-1, is SQTIHQWPATLVQPVGSPLSLECTVEGTSNPNLYWYRQAAGRGLQLLFYSVGIGQISSEVPQNLSASRPQDRQFILSSKKLLLSDSGFYLCAWSGGGRQSSYNEQFFGPGTRLTVL.

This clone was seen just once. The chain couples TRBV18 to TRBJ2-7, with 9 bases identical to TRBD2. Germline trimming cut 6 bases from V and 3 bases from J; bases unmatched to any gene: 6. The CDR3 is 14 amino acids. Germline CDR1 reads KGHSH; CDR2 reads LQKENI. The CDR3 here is CASSAGGFLYEQYF. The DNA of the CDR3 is TGTGCCAGCTCGGCGGGAGGGTTCCTCTACGAGCAGTACTTC.

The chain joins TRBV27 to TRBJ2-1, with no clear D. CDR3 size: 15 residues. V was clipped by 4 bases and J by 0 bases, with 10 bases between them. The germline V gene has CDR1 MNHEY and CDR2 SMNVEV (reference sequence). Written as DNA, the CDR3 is TGTGCCAGCAGTTATAGGCGGAGCTCCTACAATGAGCAGTTCTTC. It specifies CASSYRRSSYNEQFF.

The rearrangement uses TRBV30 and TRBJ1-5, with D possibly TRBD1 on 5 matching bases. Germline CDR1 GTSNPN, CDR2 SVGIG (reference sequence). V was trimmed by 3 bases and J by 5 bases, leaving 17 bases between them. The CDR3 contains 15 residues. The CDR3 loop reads CAWSKGIVWDQPQHF. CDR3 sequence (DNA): TGTGCCTGGAGCAAGGGGATCGTTTGGGATCAGCCCCAGCATTTT.

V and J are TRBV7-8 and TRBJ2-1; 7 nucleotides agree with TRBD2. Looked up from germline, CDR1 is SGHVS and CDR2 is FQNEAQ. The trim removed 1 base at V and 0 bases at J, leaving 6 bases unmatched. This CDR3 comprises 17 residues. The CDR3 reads CASSLGGSRSSYNEQFF. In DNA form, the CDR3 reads TGTGCCAGCAGCTTAGGCGGGAGTAGGAGCTCCTACAATGAGCAGTTCTTC. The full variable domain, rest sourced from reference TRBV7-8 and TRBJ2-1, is GAGVSQSPRYKVAKRGQDVALRCDPISGHVSLFWYQQALGQGPEFLTYFQNEAQLDKSGLPSDRFFAERPEGSVSTLKIQRTQQEDSAVYLCASSLGGSRSSYNEQFFGPGTRLTVL.

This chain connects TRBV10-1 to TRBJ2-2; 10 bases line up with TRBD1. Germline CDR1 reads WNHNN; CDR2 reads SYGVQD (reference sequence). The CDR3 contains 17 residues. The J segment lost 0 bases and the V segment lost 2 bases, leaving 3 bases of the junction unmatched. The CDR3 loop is CASSELGQGANTGELFF. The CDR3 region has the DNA TGCGCCAGCAGTGAGCTCGGACAGGGGGCGAACACCGGGGAGCTGTTTTTT.

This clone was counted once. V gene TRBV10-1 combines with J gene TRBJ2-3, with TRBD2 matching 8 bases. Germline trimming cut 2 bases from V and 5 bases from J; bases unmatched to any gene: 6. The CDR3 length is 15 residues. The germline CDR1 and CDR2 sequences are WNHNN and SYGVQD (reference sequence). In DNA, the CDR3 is TGCGCCAGCAGTGAGAGCGGGAGTACGGTAGATACGCAGTATTTT. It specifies CASSESGSTVDTQYF.

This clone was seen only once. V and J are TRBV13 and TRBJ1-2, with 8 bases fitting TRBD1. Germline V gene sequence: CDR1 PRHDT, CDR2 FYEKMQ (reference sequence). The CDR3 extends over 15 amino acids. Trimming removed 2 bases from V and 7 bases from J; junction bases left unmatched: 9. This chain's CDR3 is CASSLSAQGGSGYTF. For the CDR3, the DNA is TGTGCCAGCAGCTTATCCGCACAGGGGGGGTCTGGCTACACCTTC.

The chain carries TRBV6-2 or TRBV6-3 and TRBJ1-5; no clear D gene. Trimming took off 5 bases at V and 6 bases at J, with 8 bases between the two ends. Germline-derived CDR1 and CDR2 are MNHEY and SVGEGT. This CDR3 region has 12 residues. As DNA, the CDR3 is TGTGCCAGCAGTCCCCGTGGTCAGCCCCAGCATTTT. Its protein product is CASSPRGQPQHF.

CDR3 sequence (DNA): TGTGCCAGTAGTATCGGGGCGACGCTCGGAAACGAGCAGTACTTC. This translates into CASSIGATLGNEQYF. The chain employs TRBV19 and TRBJ2-7, with D possibly being TRBD1 or TRBD2 (5 bases each). V was pared by 3 bases and J by 5 bases, with 17 bases between. The CDR3 covers 15 residues. The germline V gene has CDR1 LNHDA and CDR2 SQIVND (reference sequence).

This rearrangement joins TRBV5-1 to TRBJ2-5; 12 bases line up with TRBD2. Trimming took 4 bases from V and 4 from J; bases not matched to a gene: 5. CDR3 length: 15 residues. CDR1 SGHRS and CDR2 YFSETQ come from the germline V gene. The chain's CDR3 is CASSPLAGGGETQYF. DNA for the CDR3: TGCGCCAGCAGCCCACTAGCGGGGGGAGGAGAGACCCAGTACTTC.

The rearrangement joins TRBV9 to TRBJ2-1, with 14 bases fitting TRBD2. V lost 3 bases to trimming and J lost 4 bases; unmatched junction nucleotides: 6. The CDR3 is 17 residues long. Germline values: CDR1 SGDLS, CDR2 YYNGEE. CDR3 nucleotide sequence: TGTGCCAGCAGCGCGACTAGCGGGAGGGTAGGTTACAATGAGCAGTTCTTC. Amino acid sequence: CASSATSGRVGYNEQFF. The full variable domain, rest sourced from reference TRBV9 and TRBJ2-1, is DSGVTQTPKHLITATGQRVTLRCSPRSGDLSVYWYQQSLDQGLQFLIQYYNGEERAKGNILERFSAQQFPDLHSELNLSSLELGDSALYFCASSATSGRVGYNEQFFGPGTRLTVL.

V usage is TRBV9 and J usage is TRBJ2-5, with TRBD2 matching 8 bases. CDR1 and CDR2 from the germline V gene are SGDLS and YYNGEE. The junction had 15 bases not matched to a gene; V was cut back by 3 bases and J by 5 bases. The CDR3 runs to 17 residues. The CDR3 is CASSDDGREEFPETQYF. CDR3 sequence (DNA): TGTGCCAGCAGCGATGACGGGCGGGAGGAGTTTCCGGAGACCCAGTACTTC.

The CDR3 spells CASRDGFQETQYF. The CDR3 DNA reads TGTGCCAGCAGAGACGGATTTCAAGAGACCCAGTACTTC. V usage is TRBV27 and J usage is TRBJ2-5; no definite D call. Germline assignment: CDR1 MNHEY and CDR2 SMNVEV (reference sequence). Trimming removed 6 bases at V and 2 bases at J, with 10 bases between. This CDR3 is built from 13 residues.

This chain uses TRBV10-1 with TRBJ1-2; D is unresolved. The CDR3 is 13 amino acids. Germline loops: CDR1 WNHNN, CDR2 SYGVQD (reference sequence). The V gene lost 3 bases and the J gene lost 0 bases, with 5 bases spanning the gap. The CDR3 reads CASSDGPNYGYTF. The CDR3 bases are TGCGCCAGCAGTGACGGGCCTAACTATGGCTACACCTTC.

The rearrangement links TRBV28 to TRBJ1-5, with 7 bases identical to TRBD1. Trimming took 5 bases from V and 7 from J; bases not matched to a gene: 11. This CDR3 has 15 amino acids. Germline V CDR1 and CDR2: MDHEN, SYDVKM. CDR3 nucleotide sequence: TGTGCCAGCAGTGCCCGACAGGGATTAAGGCAGCCCCAGCATTTT. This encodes CASSARQGLRQPQHF. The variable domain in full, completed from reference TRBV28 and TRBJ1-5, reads DVKVTQSSRYLVKRTGEKVFLECVQDMDHENMFWYRQDPGLGLRLIYFSYDVKMKEKGDIPEGYSVSREKKERFSLILESASTNQTSMYLCASSARQGLRQPQHFGDGTRLSIL.

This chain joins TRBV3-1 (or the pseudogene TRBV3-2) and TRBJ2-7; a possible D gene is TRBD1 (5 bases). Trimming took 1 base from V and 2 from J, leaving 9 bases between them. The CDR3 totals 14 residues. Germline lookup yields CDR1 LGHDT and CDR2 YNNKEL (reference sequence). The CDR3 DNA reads TGTGCCAGCAGCCAAGTGAAGGGGACCTACGAGCAGTACTTC. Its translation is CASSQVKGTYEQYF.

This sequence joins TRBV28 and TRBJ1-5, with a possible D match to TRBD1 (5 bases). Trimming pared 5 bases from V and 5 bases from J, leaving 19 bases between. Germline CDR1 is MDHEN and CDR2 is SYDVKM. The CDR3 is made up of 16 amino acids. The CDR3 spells CASSASGLQSYQPQHF. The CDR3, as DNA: TGTGCCAGCAGTGCTTCGGGACTCCAAAGTTATCAGCCCCAGCATTTT. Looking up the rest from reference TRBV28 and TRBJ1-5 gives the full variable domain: DVKVTQSSRYLVKRTGEKVFLECVQDMDHENMFWYRQDPGLGLRLIYFSYDVKMKEKGDIPEGYSVSREKKERFSLILESASTNQTSMYLCASSASGLQSYQPQHFGDGTRLSIL.

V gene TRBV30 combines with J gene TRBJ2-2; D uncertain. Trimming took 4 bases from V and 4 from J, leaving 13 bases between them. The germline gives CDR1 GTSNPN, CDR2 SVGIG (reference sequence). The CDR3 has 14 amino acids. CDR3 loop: CAWTRGSGTGELFF. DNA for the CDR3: TGTGCCTGGACTCGAGGATCGGGCACCGGGGAGCTGTTTTTT.

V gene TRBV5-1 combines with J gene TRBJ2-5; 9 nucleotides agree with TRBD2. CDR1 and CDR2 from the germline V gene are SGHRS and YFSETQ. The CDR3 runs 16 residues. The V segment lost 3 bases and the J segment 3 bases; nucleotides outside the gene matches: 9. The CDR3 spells CASSWTPSGNEETQYF. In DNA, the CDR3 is TGCGCCAGCAGCTGGACCCCTAGCGGGAATGAAGAGACCCAGTACTTC.

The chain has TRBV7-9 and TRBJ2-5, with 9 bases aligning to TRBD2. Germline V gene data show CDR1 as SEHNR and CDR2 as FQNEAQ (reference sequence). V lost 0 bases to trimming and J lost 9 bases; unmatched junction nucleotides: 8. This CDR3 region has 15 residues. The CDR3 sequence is CASSLAPSGAWAQYF. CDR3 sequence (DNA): TGTGCCAGCAGCTTAGCCCCTAGCGGGGCGTGGGCCCAGTACTTC.

The CDR3 protein is CASSLGLTKWFF. The CDR3 DNA reads TGTGCCAGCAGCCTGGGCCTGACGAAGTGGTTCTTC. V is TRBV7-8 and J is TRBJ2-1, with D unclear. The CDR3 contains 12 residues. The germline V gene has CDR1 SGHVS and CDR2 FQNEAQ. The V end was cut by 5 bases, the J end by 15 bases, with 17 bases between.

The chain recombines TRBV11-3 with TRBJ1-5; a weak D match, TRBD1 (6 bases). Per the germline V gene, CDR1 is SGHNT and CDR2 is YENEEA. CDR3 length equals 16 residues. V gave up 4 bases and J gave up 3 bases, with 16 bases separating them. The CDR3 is CASSSGQYWHNQPQHF. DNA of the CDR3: TGTGCCAGCAGCTCCGGACAGTACTGGCACAATCAGCCCCAGCATTTT.

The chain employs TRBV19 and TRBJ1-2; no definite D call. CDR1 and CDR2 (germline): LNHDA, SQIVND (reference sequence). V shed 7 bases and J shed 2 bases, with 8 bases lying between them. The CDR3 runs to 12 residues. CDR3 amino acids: CASTEQNYGYTF. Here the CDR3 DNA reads TGTGCCAGTACAGAACAAAACTATGGCTACACCTTC.

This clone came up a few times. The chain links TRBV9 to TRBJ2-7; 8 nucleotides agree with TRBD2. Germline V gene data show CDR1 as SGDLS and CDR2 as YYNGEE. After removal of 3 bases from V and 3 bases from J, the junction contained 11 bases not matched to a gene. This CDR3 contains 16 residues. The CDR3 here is CASSGGLAPKIYEQYF. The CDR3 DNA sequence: TGTGCCAGCAGCGGCGGACTAGCTCCTAAAATCTACGAGCAGTACTTC.

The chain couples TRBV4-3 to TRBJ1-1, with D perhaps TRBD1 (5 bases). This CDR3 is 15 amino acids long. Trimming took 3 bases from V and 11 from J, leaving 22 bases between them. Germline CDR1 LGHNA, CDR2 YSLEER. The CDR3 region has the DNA TGCGCCAGCAGCCATGAGGCGGGGGGGTGGAATATGGCTTTCTTT. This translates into CASSHEAGGWNMAFF.

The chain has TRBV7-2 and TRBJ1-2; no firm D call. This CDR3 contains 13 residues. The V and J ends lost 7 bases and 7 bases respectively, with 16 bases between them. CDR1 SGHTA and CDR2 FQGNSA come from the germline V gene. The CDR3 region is CASTRSMGPGYTF. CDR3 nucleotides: TGTGCCAGCACCCGATCCATGGGTCCTGGCTACACCTTC.